Below, 19 T cell receptor beta chains from the same sample are listed, as sequenced in a study of metastatic and nonmetastatic thyroid tumors. Using MiXCR, TCRdb reanalyzed the PCR reads. The sample consists of about 21,000 clones, 22% of them appearing once. Each patient went into thyroid surgery without having received any treatment. Sequencing input: tumor tissue. These receptors were taken from a male donor with papillary thyroid cancer or a benign thyroid nodule (not recorded which). Some clones in this sample may be carry-over from other donors' samples.

This clone was observed many times. The chain employs TRBV20-1 and TRBJ2-5; 7 bases fit TRBD2. Trimming removed 0 bases from V and 0 bases from J; junction bases left unmatched: 4. The CDR3 has 15 residues. CDR1 and CDR2 from the germline V gene are DFQATT and SNEGSKA (reference sequence). The CDR3 loop reads CSARDSGGNQETQYF. In nucleotides, the CDR3 is TGCAGTGCTAGAGATTCCGGGGGGAACCAAGAGACCCAGTACTTC.

This clone was picked up many times. Different DNA sequences within this sample yield the same CDR3. The CDR3 loop is CASSLDNNEKLFF. CDR3 DNA sequence: TGTGCCAGCAGCTTGGACAATAATGAAAAACTGTTTTTT. This chain joins TRBV7-8 and TRBJ1-4; a weak D match, TRBD1 (5 bases). The ends were cut back, 3 bases at V and 4 bases at J, with 6 bases in the middle. The CDR3 consists of 13 residues. Germline V gene lookup returns CDR1 SGHVS and CDR2 FQNEAQ.

This clone was detected ten times or more. The J gene is TRBJ2-7, the V gene TRBV13, with 8 bases fitting TRBD2. This CDR3 is built from 15 residues. Trimming at V came to 1 base and at J to 0 bases, leaving 2 bases not matched to a gene. Germline lookup yields CDR1 PRHDT and CDR2 FYEKMQ (reference sequence). The CDR3 DNA follows: TGTGCCAGCAGCTTAGTTGCGGGAGGCTCCTACGAGCAGTACTTC. Translated, it gives CASSLVAGGSYEQYF.

In this sample, this clone turned up many times. The chain joins TRBV7-3 to TRBJ2-5, with 9 bases lining up with TRBD2. J was trimmed by 1 base and V by 2 bases; bases with no gene match: 2. The length of the CDR3 is 15 residues. The germline gives CDR1 SGHTA, CDR2 FQGTGA. The CDR3 protein is CASSLQAGGQETQYF. The CDR3 DNA is TGTGCCAGCAGCTTACAAGCGGGAGGCCAAGAGACCCAGTACTTC.

The chain employs TRBV7-3 and TRBJ2-1, with a weak D call TRBD1 (6 bases). The CDR3 length is 13 residues. V was clipped by 4 bases and J by 12 bases, with 16 bases between them. Germline V lookup: CDR1 SGHTA, CDR2 FQGTGA. The CDR3 reads CASSSSVLQGQFF. In nucleotides, the CDR3 is TGTGCCAGCAGCTCCTCTGTCTTACAGGGGCAGTTCTTC.

Concerning this clone: Sequence at one end of the junction differs from germline and may be a read error. The chain joins TRBV9 to TRBJ1-2, with D possibly matching TRBD1 (5 bases). CDR3 size: 16 residues. Germline CDR1 is SGDLS and CDR2 is YYNGEE. The CDR3 loop is CASSHTHPGLGSGYSF. The CDR3 DNA is TGTGCCAGCAGCCACACCCACCCGGGACTGGGCAGTGGCTATTCCTTC. Complete variable domain (other parts from reference TRBV9 and TRBJ1-2): DSGVTQTPKHLITATGQRVTLRCSPRSGDLSVYWYQQSLDQGLQFLIQYYNGEERAKGNILERFSAQQFPDLHSELNLSSLELGDSALYFCASSHTHPGLGSGYSFGSGTRLTVV.

This clone was detected ten times or more. The chain combines TRBV9 with TRBJ2-1, with 7 bases aligning to TRBD2. The V segment lost 3 bases and the J segment 2 bases; nucleotides outside the gene matches: 5. Per germline, CDR1 SGDLS and CDR2 YYNGEE. The CDR3 length is 15 residues. The CDR3 loop is CASSAERGAYNEQFF. In nucleotides, the CDR3 is TGTGCCAGCAGCGCCGAGCGGGGAGCCTACAATGAGCAGTTCTTC.

This clone came up many times. This sequence joins TRBV11-3 and TRBJ2-1, with 10 bases lining up with TRBD1. V lost 7 bases and J lost 6; bases outside the gene matches: 6. Germline assignment: CDR1 SGHNT and CDR2 YENEEA. This CDR3 is 14 amino acids long. This CDR3 reads CASKAGTGVNEQFF. The CDR3 coding sequence is TGTGCCAGCAAAGCCGGGACAGGGGTCAATGAGCAGTTCTTC.

This clone has a count of ten or more. This chain joins TRBV2 and TRBJ2-3; 9 nucleotides align to TRBD2. Germline V lookup: CDR1 SNHLY, CDR2 FYNNEI. Trimming removed 4 bases from V and 2 bases from J; junction bases left unmatched: 7. The CDR3 covers 16 residues. The CDR3 loop is CASSGGRARLTDTQYF. CDR3 coding DNA: TGTGCCAGCAGTGGCGGGAGGGCCAGACTCACAGATACGCAGTATTTT.

This clone appeared once. At one boundary the junction diverges from the germline segment, which might be a read error. The chain couples TRBV30 to TRBJ2-7; 15 bases fit TRBD2. The CDR3 consists of 16 residues. Per germline, CDR1 GTSNPN and CDR2 SVGIG (reference sequence). CDR3 region: CACHKGLAGGLYAQSF. The CDR3 DNA is TGTGCCTGCCACAAGGGACTAGCGGGAGGTCTATATGCGCAGTCCTTC.

The rearrangement joins TRBV5-4 to TRBJ2-2; 14 positions agree with TRBD2. Germline CDR1 is SGHNT and CDR2 is YYREEE (reference sequence). The CDR3 runs 20 residues. V was pared by 0 bases and J by 5 bases, with 12 bases of the junction left unmatched. The CDR3 DNA reads TGTGCCAGCAGCTTGGACGGCGCGGGACTAGCGGGAGCGGATACCGGGGAGCTGTTTTTT. Encoded protein: CASSLDGAGLAGADTGELFF.

This clone was seen many times. CDR3 residues: CAWRALGQGAGYTF. The CDR3 DNA is TGTGCCTGGAGAGCCCTCGGACAGGGCGCCGGCTACACCTTC. The chain couples TRBV30 to TRBJ1-2; 8 bases are shared with TRBD1. This CDR3 contains 14 residues. V trimming: 3 bases; J trimming: 8 bases; junction bases outside the gene matches: 11. Germline assignment: CDR1 GTSNPN and CDR2 SVGIG (reference sequence).

This clone is medium-sized (0.01 to 0.1%) by share. J is TRBJ2-7 and V is TRBV11-2; D remains ambiguous. Germline V gene lookup returns CDR1 SGHAT and CDR2 FQNNGV. This CDR3 is built from 12 residues. V lost 1 base to trimming and J lost 3 bases, with 4 bases between them. CDR3 nucleotides: TGTGCCAGCAGCTTAGGGAACTACGAGCAGTACTTC. It encodes CASSLGNYEQYF.

Worth noting for this clone: A much larger clone differs from this one at a single base, so this may be a read error. The V gene is TRBV4-2, the J gene TRBJ2-1; 9 bases line up with TRBD1. Per the germline V gene, CDR1 is LGHNA and CDR2 is YNFKEQ. V shed 3 bases and J 13 bases; nucleotides not matched to a gene: 10. The CDR3 has 14 residues. CDR3 sequence reads: CASSQRGQGWDQFF. CDR3 coding DNA: TGTGCCAGCAGCCAGAGGGGACAGGGTTGGGATCAGTTCTTC.

At least ten counts were recorded for this clone. CDR3 protein: CASSLTGTGLSYEQYF. The DNA for the CDR3 is TGTGCCAGCAGTTTAACCGGGACAGGGCTATCCTACGAGCAGTACTTC. The V call is TRBV27, the J call TRBJ2-7; 9 bases align to TRBD1. The CDR3 covers 16 residues. The germline V gene has CDR1 MNHEY and CDR2 SMNVEV (reference sequence). With V trimmed by 2 bases and J by 1 base, 6 bases remained unmatched.

At least ten counts were recorded for this clone. The identical CDR3 is also encoded by other nucleotide sequences in the sample. The chain recombines TRBV28 with TRBJ1-2, with TRBD1 matching 8 bases. Germline loops: CDR1 MDHEN, CDR2 SYDVKM. The CDR3 covers 16 residues. Losses at the gene ends were 2 bases for V and 8 bases for J; bases not matched to a gene: 13. CDR3 region: CASSLTPGQGTRGYTF. The CDR3 DNA sequence: TGTGCCAGCAGTTTAACACCCGGACAGGGAACGCGAGGCTACACCTTC.

This clone was counted at least ten times. The chain carries TRBV28 and TRBJ2-7, with D perhaps matching TRBD1 (5 bases). Trimming stripped 8 bases from V and 9 bases from J, with 17 bases between. This CDR3 is built from 12 residues. Germline CDR1 reads MDHEN; CDR2 reads SYDVKM. In DNA form, the CDR3 reads TGTGCCAGCTCCCGTGGGGCAGTGTTGCAGTACTTC. As protein: CASSRGAVLQYF.

The chain employs TRBV6-2 or TRBV6-3 and TRBJ2-1, with TRBD2 matching 8 bases. Trimming cost V 5 bases and J 5 bases; bases outside gene matches: 11. Germline loops: CDR1 MNHEY, CDR2 SVGEGT. This CDR3 is built from 16 residues. This CDR3 reads CASSEVAGPSHNEQFF. The CDR3 DNA follows: TGTGCCAGCAGTGAAGTAGCGGGACCCTCTCACAATGAGCAGTTCTTC.

This clone was recorded at least ten times. The chain combines TRBV20-1 with TRBJ2-3, with D tentatively TRBD2 (6 bases). Trimming removed 3 bases at V and 2 bases at J, with 12 bases between. Germline values: CDR1 DFQATT, CDR2 SNEGSKA (reference sequence). The CDR3 is made up of 14 amino acids. The DNA for the CDR3 is TGCAGTGCTAGTCGGCGGGAATACACAGATACGCAGTATTTT. As protein: CSASRREYTDTQYF.